Given below is one T cell receptor (beta chain) in context. Its binding antigen is unknown. Nothing much larger sits one base from this clone, and base qualities are not available. The junction shows trimming of 0 bases on V and 7 bases on J, plus 12 bases between the germline ends. CDR1 LGHNA and CDR2 YSLEER are derived from the germline V gene. From cysteine to phenylalanine, the CDR3 is 15 amino acids long. This entry keeps only the CDR3 DNA: 45 bases, framed from base 1. The method was the immunoSEQ multiplex PCR assay. This is the immuneACCESS table as TCRdb keeps it, with only in-frame sequences that have V and J called. A part of the clones is gone; compared with another copy, unresolved V genes explain less than half, and the rest is unexplained. The sample table holds around 2,800 clones, of which about four fifths were seen once. The ten most abundant clones make up about 4.6% of the sample.

The study tested focal radiation therapy combined with CTLA-4 blockade (ipilimumab) in patients with chemo-refractory metastatic non-small-cell lung cancer. This entry belongs to a study of radiotherapy plus CTLA-4 blockade in lung cancer listed by TCRdb under 2018. Regarding the complete study: Among the enrolled patients, about 20% had an objective response, and 31% reached disease control.

Broader findings and caveats from the paper: After treatment with radiotherapy and ipilimumab, TCR clones that originated in tumors expanded in peripheral blood. Increased serum interferon-beta after radiation, together with early dynamic changes in blood T cell clones, were reported to be the strongest predictors of response.

The chain joins TRBV4-3 to TRBJ1-4; the D gene remains uncertain. This TCR came from a human donor with non-small cell lung cancer that progressed on radiotherapy plus ipilimumab. The sequenced sample was tumor tissue, obtained from a patient treated with radiotherapy plus ipilimumab. The CDR3 in this case is CASSQEPSQSEKLFF. The nucleotides read TGCGCCAGCAGCCAAGAGCCCTCGCAGTCTGAAAAACTGTTTTTT.